This T cell receptor (beta chain) was retrieved from a study of response to subunit inactivated influenza vaccine (dated by TCRdb to between 2017 and 2018). The study in broad terms: The study used deep quantitative T cell receptor repertoire profiling to track responses to a trivalent subunit inactivated influenza vaccine.

In the germline V gene (reference sequence), CDR1 corresponds to DFQATT and CDR2 to SNEGSKA. V is pruned by 6 bases and J by 0 bases, leaving 13 bases of the junction without a gene match. From its cysteine to its phenylalanine, the CDR3 spans 16 amino acids. Kept here is only the CDR3 DNA, which spans 48 bases and is read in frame from base 1. Study-wide conclusions, independent of this receptor: According to the authors, only a limited number of new T cells may be recruited by each seasonal influenza vaccination.

Library creation used RT-PCR. Sequenced on an Illumina HiSeq 2500. TCRdb redid the processing of the public reads, applying fastp at Q25 and MiXCR, and retained in-frame beta chains. One record per CDR3 amino acid sequence lists the most common genes and DNA. This sample is represented by 650,000 to 850,000 distinct CDR3 sequences; approximately 15% of them were singletons. Jointly, the top ten make up 5.5% to 7% of the sample. On this clonotype: It lacks a known antigen. Base qualities are not at hand, and no much larger clone is one base apart.

The chain is made from TRBV20-1 and TRBJ1-1; 7 bases in the junction line up with TRBD1. The clonotype originates from a man in his fifties who received an inactivated influenza vaccine. Donor details come from another sample of the same person, matched by shared clones. Source: PBMCs from blood, taken 14 to 15 days before vaccination. The CDR3 here reads CSAIGRDRSLNTEAFF. The nucleotide sequence is TGCAGTGCGATAGGTCGGGACAGAAGCCTGAACACTGAAGCTTTCTTT.